This T cell receptor beta chain comes out of a study of T cell clonality in common variable immunodeficiency. Caucasian heritage predominated among both patients and controls. Germline CDR1 MNHNS, CDR2 SASEGT. V was cut by 4 bases and J by 3 bases, with 9 bases left in between. The CDR3 spans 13 residues. Sequenced by immunoSEQ multiplex PCR; TCRdb stores in-frame clones only, minus some. The sample shows 30,000 to 40,000 clones, none of them appearing just once. This clone was observed at least ten times. Antigen: not known. The read terminates 3 residues ahead of where the CDR3 ends, so the germline J gene completes it. Findings and limits, study-wide: The cause of increased CVID clonality remains unclear without subpopulation sequencing. CVID subjects had higher TCRbeta clonality than healthy controls, most marked in about a third. In common variable immunodeficiency, TCR beta chains reportedly carried fewer deletions and N-nucleotide insertions.

V gene TRBV6-1 combines with J gene TRBJ1-1; D is possibly TRBD1 (5 bases). This TCR was recovered from a person aged 18-70 years in good health. What was sequenced was peripheral blood mononuclear cells. CDR3 sequence reads: CASSGQGDTEAFF. The CDR3 DNA, read in part, is TGTGCCAGCAGTGGCCAGGGTGACACTGAA.